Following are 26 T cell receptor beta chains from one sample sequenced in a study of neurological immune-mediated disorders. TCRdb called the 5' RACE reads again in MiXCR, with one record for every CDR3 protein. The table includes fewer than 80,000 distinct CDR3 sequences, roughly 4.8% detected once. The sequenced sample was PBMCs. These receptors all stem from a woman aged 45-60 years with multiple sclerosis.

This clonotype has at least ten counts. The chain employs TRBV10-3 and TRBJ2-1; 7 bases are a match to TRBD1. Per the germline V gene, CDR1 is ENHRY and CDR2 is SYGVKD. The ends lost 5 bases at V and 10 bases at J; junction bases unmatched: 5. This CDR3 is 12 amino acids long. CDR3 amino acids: CAISLGQIEQFF. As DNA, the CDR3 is TGTGCCATCAGTCTGGGACAGATAGAGCAGTTCTTC.

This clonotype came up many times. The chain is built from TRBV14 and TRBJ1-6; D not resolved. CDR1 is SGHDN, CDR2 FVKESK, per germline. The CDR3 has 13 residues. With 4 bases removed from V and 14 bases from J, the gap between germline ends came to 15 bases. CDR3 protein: CASSPRVFTTLHF. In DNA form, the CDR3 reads TGTGCCAGCAGCCCAAGAGTATTTACGACCCTCCACTTT.

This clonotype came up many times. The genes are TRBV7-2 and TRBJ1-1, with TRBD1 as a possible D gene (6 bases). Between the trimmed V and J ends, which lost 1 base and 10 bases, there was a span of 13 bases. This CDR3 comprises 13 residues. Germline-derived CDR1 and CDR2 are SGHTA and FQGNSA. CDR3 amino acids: CASSLVDAGVAFF. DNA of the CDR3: TGTGCCAGCAGCTTAGTTGACGCAGGGGTAGCTTTCTTT.

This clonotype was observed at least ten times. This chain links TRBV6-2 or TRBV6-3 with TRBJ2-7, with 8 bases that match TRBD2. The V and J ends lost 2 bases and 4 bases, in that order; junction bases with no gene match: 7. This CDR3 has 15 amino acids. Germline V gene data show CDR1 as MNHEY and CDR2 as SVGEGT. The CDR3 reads CASSYESGGLYEQYF. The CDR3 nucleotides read TGTGCCAGCAGTTACGAGAGCGGGGGTTTATACGAGCAGTACTTC.

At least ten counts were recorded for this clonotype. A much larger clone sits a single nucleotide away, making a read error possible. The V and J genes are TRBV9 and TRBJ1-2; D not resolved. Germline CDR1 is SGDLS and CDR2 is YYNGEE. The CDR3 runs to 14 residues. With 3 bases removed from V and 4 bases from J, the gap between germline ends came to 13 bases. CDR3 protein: CASSAPTTVYGYTF. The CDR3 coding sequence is TGTGCCAGCAGCGCCCCAACGACCGTCTATGGCTACACCTTC.

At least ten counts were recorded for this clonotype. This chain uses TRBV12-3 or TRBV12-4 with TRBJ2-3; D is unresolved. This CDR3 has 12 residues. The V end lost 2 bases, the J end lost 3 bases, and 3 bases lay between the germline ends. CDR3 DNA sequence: TGTGCCAGCAGTTTAATAACAGATACGCAGTATTTT. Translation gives CASSLITDTQYF.

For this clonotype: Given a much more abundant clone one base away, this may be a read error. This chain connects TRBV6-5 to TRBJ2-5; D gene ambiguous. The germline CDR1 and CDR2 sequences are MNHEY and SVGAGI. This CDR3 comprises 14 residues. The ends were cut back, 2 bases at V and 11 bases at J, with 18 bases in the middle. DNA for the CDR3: TGTGCCAGCAGTTACGATGGAATAACCCCTACTCAGTACTTC. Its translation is CASSYDGITPTQYF.

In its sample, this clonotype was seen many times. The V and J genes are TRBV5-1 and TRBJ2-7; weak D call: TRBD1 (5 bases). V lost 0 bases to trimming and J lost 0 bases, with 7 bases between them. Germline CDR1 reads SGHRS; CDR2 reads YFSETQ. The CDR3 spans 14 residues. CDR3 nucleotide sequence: TGCGCCAGCAGCTTGGCCGACAGCTCCTACGAGCAGTACTTC. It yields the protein CASSLADSSYEQYF.

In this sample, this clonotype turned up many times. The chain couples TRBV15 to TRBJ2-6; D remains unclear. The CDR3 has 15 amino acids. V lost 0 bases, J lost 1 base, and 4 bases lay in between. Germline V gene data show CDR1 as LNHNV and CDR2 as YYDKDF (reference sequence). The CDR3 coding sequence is TGTGCCACCAGCAGAGATGGGTCTGGGGCCAACGTCCTGACTTTC. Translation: CATSRDGSGANVLTF.

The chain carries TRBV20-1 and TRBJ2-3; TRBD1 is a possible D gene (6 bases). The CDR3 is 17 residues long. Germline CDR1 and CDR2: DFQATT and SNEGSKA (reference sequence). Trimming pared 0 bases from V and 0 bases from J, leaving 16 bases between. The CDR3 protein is CSARDLPGQTSTDTQYF. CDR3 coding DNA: TGCAGTGCTAGAGATCTACCCGGACAGACTAGCACAGATACGCAGTATTTT.

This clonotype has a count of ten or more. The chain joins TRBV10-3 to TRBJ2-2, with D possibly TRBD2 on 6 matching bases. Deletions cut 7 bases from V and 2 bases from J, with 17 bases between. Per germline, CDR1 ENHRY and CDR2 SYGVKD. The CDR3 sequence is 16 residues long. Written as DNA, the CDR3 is TGTGCCATCACCAGATCCCGGGGGTCCAACACCGGGGAGCTGTTTTTT. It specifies CAITRSRGSNTGELFF.

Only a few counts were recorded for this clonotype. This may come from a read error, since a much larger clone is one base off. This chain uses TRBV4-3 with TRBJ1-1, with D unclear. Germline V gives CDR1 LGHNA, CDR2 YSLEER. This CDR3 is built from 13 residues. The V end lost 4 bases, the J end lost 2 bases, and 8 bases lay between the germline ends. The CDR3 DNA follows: TGCGCCAGCAGCCTCGGAATTAACACTGAAGCTTTCTTT. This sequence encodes CASSLGINTEAFF.

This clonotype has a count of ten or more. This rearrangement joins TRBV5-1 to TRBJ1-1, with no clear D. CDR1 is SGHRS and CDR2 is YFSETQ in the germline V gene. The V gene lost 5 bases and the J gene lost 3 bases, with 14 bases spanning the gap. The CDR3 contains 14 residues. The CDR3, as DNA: TGCGCCAGCAGGCCCTATGGGAGAGACACTGAAGCTTTCTTT. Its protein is CASRPYGRDTEAFF.

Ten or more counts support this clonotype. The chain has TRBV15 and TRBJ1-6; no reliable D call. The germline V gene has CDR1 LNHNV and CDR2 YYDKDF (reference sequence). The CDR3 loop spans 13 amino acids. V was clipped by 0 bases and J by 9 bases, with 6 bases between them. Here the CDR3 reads CATSRDHGSPLHF. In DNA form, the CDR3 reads TGTGCCACCAGCAGAGATCACGGTTCACCCCTCCACTTT. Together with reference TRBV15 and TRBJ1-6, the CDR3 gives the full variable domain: DAMVIQNPRYQVTQFGKPVTLSCSQTLNHNVMYWYQQKSSQAPKLLFHYYDKDFNNEADTPDNFQSRRPNTSFCFLDIRSPGLGDTAMYLCATSRDHGSPLHFGNGTRLTVT.

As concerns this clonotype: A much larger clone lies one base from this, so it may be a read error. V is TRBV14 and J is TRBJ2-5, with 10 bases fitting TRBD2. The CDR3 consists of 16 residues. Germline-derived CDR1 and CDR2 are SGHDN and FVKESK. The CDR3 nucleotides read TGTGCCAGCAGCCCGTCCGGACTAGCGGACCAAGGGACCCAGTACTTC. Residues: CASSPSGLADQGTQYF. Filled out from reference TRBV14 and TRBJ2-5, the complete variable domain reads EAGVTQFPSHSVIEKGQTVTLRCDPISGHDNLYWYRRVMGKEIKFLLHFVKESKQDESGMPNNRFLAERTGGTYSTLKVQPAELEDSGVYFCASSPSGLADQGTQYFGPGTRLLVL.

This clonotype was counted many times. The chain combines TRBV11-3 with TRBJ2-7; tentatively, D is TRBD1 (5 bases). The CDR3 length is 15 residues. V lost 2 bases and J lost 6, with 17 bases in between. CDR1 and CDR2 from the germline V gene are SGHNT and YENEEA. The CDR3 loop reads CASSLHQGYMGEQYF. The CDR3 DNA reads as TGTGCCAGCAGCTTACATCAGGGCTATATGGGCGAGCAGTACTTC.

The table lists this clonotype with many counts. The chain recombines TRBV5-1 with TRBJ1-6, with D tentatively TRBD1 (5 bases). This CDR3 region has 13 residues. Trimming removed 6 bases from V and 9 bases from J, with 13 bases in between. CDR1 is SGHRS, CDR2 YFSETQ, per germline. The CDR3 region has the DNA TGCGCCAGCAATTCAGGGTTGTTTTCACCCCTCCACTTT. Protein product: CASNSGLFSPLHF.

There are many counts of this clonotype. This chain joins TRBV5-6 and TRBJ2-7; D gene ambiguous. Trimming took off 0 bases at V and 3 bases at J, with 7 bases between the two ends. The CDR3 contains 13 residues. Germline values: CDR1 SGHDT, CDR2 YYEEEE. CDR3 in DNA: TGTGCCAGCAGCTTGGGACAAGACTACGAGCAGTACGTC. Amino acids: CASSLGQDYEQYV.

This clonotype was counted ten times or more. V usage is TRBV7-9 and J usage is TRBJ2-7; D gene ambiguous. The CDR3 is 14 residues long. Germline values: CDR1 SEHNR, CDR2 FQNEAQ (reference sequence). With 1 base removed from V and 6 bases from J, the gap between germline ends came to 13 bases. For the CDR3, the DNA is TGTGCCAGCAGCTTAGTTGACGGCTTCGGCGAGCAGTACGTC. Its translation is CASSLVDGFGEQYV.

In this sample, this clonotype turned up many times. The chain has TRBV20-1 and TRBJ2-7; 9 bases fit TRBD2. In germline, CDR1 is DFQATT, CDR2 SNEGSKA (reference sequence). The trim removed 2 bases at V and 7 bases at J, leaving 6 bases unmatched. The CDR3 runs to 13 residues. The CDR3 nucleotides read TGCAGTGCTAGAATAGCGGGGGCGGAAGAGCAGTACGTC. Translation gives CSARIAGAEEQYV.

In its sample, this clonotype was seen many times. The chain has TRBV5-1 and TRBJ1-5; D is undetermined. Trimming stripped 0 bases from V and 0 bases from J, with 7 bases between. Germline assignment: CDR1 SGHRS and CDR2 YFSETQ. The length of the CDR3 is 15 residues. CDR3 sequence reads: CASSLEGNSNQPQHF. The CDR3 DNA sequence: TGCGCCAGCAGCTTGGAGGGAAATAGCAATCAGCCCCAGCATTTT.

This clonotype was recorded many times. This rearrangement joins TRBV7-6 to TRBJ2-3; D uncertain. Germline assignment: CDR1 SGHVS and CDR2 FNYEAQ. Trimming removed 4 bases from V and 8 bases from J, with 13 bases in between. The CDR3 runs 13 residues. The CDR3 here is CASSSEPGVTQYF. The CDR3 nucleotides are TGTGCCAGCAGCTCCGAGCCTGGCGTTACGCAGTATTTT.

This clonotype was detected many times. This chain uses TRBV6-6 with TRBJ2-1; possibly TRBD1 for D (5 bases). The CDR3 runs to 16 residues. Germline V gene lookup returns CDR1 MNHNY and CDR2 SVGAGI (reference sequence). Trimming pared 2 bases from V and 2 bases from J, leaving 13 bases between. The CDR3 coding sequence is TGTGCCAGCAGTTACCAACAGGATGTGCCCTACAATGAGCAGTTCTTC. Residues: CASSYQQDVPYNEQFF.

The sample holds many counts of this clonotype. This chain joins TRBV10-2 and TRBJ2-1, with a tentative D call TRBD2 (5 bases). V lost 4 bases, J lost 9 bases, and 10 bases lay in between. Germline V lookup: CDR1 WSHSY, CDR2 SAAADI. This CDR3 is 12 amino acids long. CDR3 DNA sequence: TGCGCCAGCAGTGGACTAAACGGTGAGCAGTTCTTC. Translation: CASSGLNGEQFF.

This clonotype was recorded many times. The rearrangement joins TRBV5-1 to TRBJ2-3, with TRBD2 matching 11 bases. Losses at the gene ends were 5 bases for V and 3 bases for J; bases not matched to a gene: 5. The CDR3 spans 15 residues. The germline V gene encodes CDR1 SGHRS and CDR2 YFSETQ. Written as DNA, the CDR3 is TGCGCCAGCAGGATTAGCGGGGGGGCGACAGATACGCAGTATTTT. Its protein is CASRISGGATDTQYF.

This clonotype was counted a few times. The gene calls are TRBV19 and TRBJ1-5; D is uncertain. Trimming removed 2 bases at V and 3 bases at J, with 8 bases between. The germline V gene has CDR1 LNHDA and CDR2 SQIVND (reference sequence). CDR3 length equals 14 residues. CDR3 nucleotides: TGTGCCAGTAGTATATACCAGGCCAATCAGCCCCAGCATTTT. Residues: CASSIYQANQPQHF.